The 7 T cell receptor beta chains given below trace back to one sample, sequenced in a study of CD8 T cells in Susac syndrome. Roughly 0.5 to 1 ug RNA was reverse transcribed with random hexamers. TCRdb called the immunoSEQ multiplex PCR reads again in MiXCR, with one record for every CDR3 protein. The sample lists more than 95,000 distinct CDR3 sequences; around 95% were seen once. The sequenced sample consisted of CD4+ T cells from PBMCs. The receptors were sampled from a human donor in good health.

The rearrangement uses TRBV15 and TRBJ1-2; D possibly corresponds to TRBD1 (6 bases). Germline V gives CDR1 LNHNV, CDR2 YYDKDF (reference sequence). The length of the CDR3 is 13 residues. V gave up 9 bases and J gave up 4 bases, with 15 bases separating them. The CDR3 region is CATAQDSRYGYTF. In nucleotides, the CDR3 is TGTGCCACGGCCCAGGACAGTCGCTATGGCTACACCTTC. Together with reference TRBV15 and TRBJ1-2, the CDR3 gives the full variable domain: DAMVIQNPRYQVTQFGKPVTLSCSQTLNHNVMYWYQQKSSQAPKLLFHYYDKDFNNEADTPDNFQSRRPNTSFCFLDIRSPGLGDTAMYLCATAQDSRYGYTFGSGTRLTVV.

The V and J genes are TRBV20-1 and TRBJ2-1; 10 bases match TRBD2. Unmatched junction bases numbered 14, after V lost 3 bases and J lost 6 bases. There are 17 residues in the CDR3. The germline CDR1 and CDR2 sequences are DFQATT and SNEGSKA (reference sequence). The CDR3 nucleotides are TGCAGTGCTAGGTTTCTAGCGGGAGTTGGGGTGAGCAATGAGCAGTTCTTC. This translates into CSARFLAGVGVSNEQFF.

J is TRBJ1-3 and V is TRBV6-5; TRBD1 matches 7 bases. Germline V gene data show CDR1 as MNHEY and CDR2 as SVGAGI. Trimming took 6 bases from V and 0 from J; bases not matched to a gene: 5. The CDR3 is 15 amino acids. The CDR3, as DNA: TGTGCCAGCAGGGCGACAGGGAACTCTGGAAACACCATATATTTT. Translation: CASRATGNSGNTIYF.

The chain is built from TRBV20-1 and TRBJ1-3; D is possibly TRBD1 (5 bases). The CDR3 consists of 13 residues. Germline V lookup: CDR1 DFQATT, CDR2 SNEGSKA (reference sequence). V lost 3 bases, J lost 1 base, and 7 bases lay in between. CDR3 bases: TGCAGTGCTAGGGGGGAATCTGGAAACACCATATATTTT. Its translation: CSARGESGNTIYF.

J is TRBJ2-7 and V is TRBV20-1, with 10 bases aligning to TRBD2. The length of the CDR3 is 13 residues. The germline V gene has CDR1 DFQATT and CDR2 SNEGSKA (reference sequence). With 5 bases clipped from V and 3 bases from J, the junction kept 4 bases outside the gene matches. CDR3 DNA sequence: TGCAGTGCTTGGGGGACTAGCGTCTACGAGCAGTACTTC. Translating gives CSAWGTSVYEQYF.

This clonotype was counted a single time. The V call is TRBV19, the J call TRBJ2-1; 7 bases are a match to TRBD2. The germline gives CDR1 LNHDA, CDR2 SQIVND (reference sequence). This CDR3 is built from 15 residues. J gave up 9 bases and V 5 bases, and 13 bases lay outside the gene matches. This CDR3 reads CASSLGTIYTGEQFF. Written as DNA, the CDR3 is TGTGCCAGTAGTCTGGGGACTATTTACACCGGTGAGCAGTTCTTC.

The V call is TRBV19, the J call TRBJ2-1; D remains ambiguous. This CDR3 is built from 13 residues. In germline, CDR1 is LNHDA, CDR2 SQIVND (reference sequence). Trimming cost V 7 bases and J 0 bases, with 7 bases left between them. The CDR3 DNA is TGTGCCAGTACATCCAGCTCCTACAATGAGCAGTTCTTC. Amino acids: CASTSSSYNEQFF.